Below, one T cell receptor (beta chain) is given with its context. What it binds is not known. Trimming took 5 bases from V and 5 from J, leaving 10 bases between them. Germline loops: CDR1 SEHNR, CDR2 FQNEAQ (reference sequence). The CDR3 covers 13 residues. The data are from a study of T cell responses to AZD1222 COVID-19 vaccine. Sequencing was performed with immunoSEQ multiplex PCR; in TCRdb, only in-frame clones are kept and a portion is missing. The sample holds 100,000 to 150,000 clones, 90% seen once. General study results and limits: The study found Spike-specific TCR breadth and depth rose after two AZD1222 doses. White British people made up most donors, females outnumbered males, and clonal diversity was possibly underestimated. At baseline, just six or seven AZD1222 recipients tested seropositive.

The sequences come from peripheral blood, collected on day 0 of AZD1222 vaccination. The sequence derives from an adult in good health. V usage is TRBV7-9 and J usage is TRBJ1-5; maybe TRBD1 (6 bases). The CDR3: CASSLDSDQPQHF. DNA for the CDR3: TGTGCCAGCAGCCTGGACAGCGATCAGCCCCAGCATTTT.